A single sample is the source of the 16 T cell receptor beta chains below, sequenced in a study of OX40 agonist ivuxolimab in advanced cancers. The data were produced by immunoSEQ multiplex PCR, yet TCRdb's version contains in-frame clones alone and is incomplete. The repertoire holds 65,000 to 70,000 clones, with 85% to 90% as singletons. The source material was CD4+ or CD8+ T cells sorted from blood, sampled in a trial of the OX40 agonist ivuxolimab. Source of these receptors: an adult with an advanced solid tumor such as melanoma, head and neck, liver or kidney cancer.

V is TRBV9 and J is TRBJ2-5; 7 positions match TRBD1. The V and J ends lost 4 bases and 0 bases, in that order; junction bases with no gene match: 6. Per the germline V gene, CDR1 is SGDLS and CDR2 is YYNGEE. CDR3 length: 15 amino acids. Here the CDR3 DNA reads TGTGCCAGCAGCCAATTCGGACAGGACCAAGAGACCCAGTACTTC. Translated: CASSQFGQDQETQYF.

This clone was observed a handful of times. This chain links TRBV28 with TRBJ1-1, with a possible D match to TRBD1 (6 bases). Germline CDR1 and CDR2: MDHEN and SYDVKM. V was pared by 6 bases and J by 4 bases, with 15 bases between. CDR3 length: 14 amino acids. This CDR3 is CASSKHREGTEAFF. In DNA form, the CDR3 reads TGTGCCAGCAGCAAACACAGGGAGGGCACTGAAGCTTTCTTT. Filled out from reference TRBV28 and TRBJ1-1, the complete variable domain reads DVKVTQSSRYLVKRTGEKVFLECVQDMDHENMFWYRQDPGLGLRLIYFSYDVKMKEKGDIPEGYSVSREKKERFSLILESASTNQTSMYLCASSKHREGTEAFFGQGTRLTVV.

The gene calls are TRBV6-5 and TRBJ2-7; D call uncertain. Per the germline V gene, CDR1 is MNHEY and CDR2 is SVGAGI. The CDR3 runs to 15 residues. V shed 0 bases and J shed 2 bases, with 11 bases lying between them. The DNA for the CDR3 is TGTGCCAGCAGTTACTCGATTTCCGCGGCCTACGAGCAGTACTTC. This translates into CASSYSISAAYEQYF.

The J gene is TRBJ2-2, the V gene TRBV9, with a weak D call TRBD2 (6 bases). V was trimmed by 3 bases and J by 4 bases, leaving 16 bases between them. CDR3 length equals 16 residues. Germline lookup yields CDR1 SGDLS and CDR2 YYNGEE. The CDR3 DNA follows: TGTGCCAGCAGCGCCCAGCGGGCGGTAACCACCGGGGAGCTGTTTTTT. As protein: CASSAQRAVTTGELFF.

The chain uses TRBV30 and TRBJ2-1; 7 bases are shared with TRBD2. CDR3 length equals 13 residues. V dropped 3 bases and J dropped 7; count of bases not matched to a gene: 6. Germline CDR1 and CDR2: GTSNPN and SVGIG (reference sequence). As DNA, the CDR3 is TGTGCCTGGAGCCTAGCGGCTTATAATGAGCAGTTCTTC. Translation: CAWSLAAYNEQFF.

V is TRBV28 and J is TRBJ2-3, with 9 positions matching TRBD2. Germline V gene sequence: CDR1 MDHEN, CDR2 SYDVKM. The CDR3 spans 18 residues. The trim removed 4 bases at V and 6 bases at J, leaving 17 bases unmatched. The CDR3 region is CASSSTTRLAEPRDTQYF. CDR3 sequence (DNA): TGTGCCAGCAGTTCCACTACCAGACTAGCGGAGCCCAGGGATACGCAGTATTTT.

This clone was recorded once. The rearrangement joins TRBV4-1 to TRBJ2-2; D uncertain. CDR1 is MGHRA and CDR2 is YSYEKL in the germline V gene. CDR3 size: 12 residues. Trimming removed 1 base from V and 7 bases from J, with 4 bases in between. The CDR3, as DNA: TGCGCCAGCAGCCAAGTTGGCGGGGAGCTGTTTTTT. Its translation is CASSQVGGELFF.

This clone was seen only once. The rearrangement links TRBV2 to TRBJ2-2, with D hard to call. The ends were cut back, 10 bases at V and 3 bases at J, with 9 bases in the middle. The germline V gene encodes CDR1 SNHLY and CDR2 FYNNEI. CDR3 length: 12 residues. The CDR3 DNA reads TGTGCCACCACACCATACACCGGGGAGCTGTTTTTT. It codes for CATTPYTGELFF.

The rearrangement uses TRBV27 and TRBJ2-3; TRBD1 might be the D (5 bases). This CDR3 has 18 residues. V lost 1 base to trimming and J lost 2 bases, with 19 bases between them. Per germline, CDR1 MNHEY and CDR2 SMNVEV (reference sequence). This CDR3 reads CASSLLFPTETNTDTQYF. The CDR3 DNA is TGTGCCAGCAGTTTATTATTTCCGACAGAGACCAACACAGATACGCAGTATTTT.

On this clone itself: At one end the junction does not follow the germline gene, possibly because of a read error. The gene calls are TRBV4-3 and TRBJ2-1; TRBD2 aligns across 9 bases. CDR1 is LGHNA and CDR2 is YSLEER in the germline V gene. There are 15 residues in the CDR3. The CDR3, as DNA: TGCGCCAGCAGCCAGTCCGGGACTAGCTACTATGAGCAGTTCTTC. Its translation is CASSQSGTSYYEQFF.

This chain joins TRBV28 and TRBJ2-2; D not resolved. This CDR3 region has 17 residues. Trimming took 3 bases from V and 5 from J, leaving 19 bases between them. The germline CDR1 and CDR2 sequences are MDHEN and SYDVKM. CDR3 protein: CASSFTSMVRSTGELFF. The CDR3 nucleotides read TGTGCCAGCAGTTTTACAAGTATGGTTCGGTCGACCGGGGAGCTGTTTTTT.

The chain uses TRBV9 and TRBJ1-2, with TRBD1 matching over 12 bases. Germline lookup yields CDR1 SGDLS and CDR2 YYNGEE. The CDR3 has 15 residues. J was trimmed by 3 bases and V by 4 bases; bases with no gene match: 4. The CDR3 region has the DNA TGTGCCAGCAGCTCTGGGACAGGGGGCGACTATGGCTACACCTTC. Translating gives CASSSGTGGDYGYTF.

V is TRBV28 and J is TRBJ2-1; the match to TRBD1 covers 9 bases. Germline-derived CDR1 and CDR2 are MDHEN and SYDVKM. The CDR3 is 14 residues long. The V segment lost 6 bases and the J segment 4 bases; nucleotides outside the gene matches: 4. CDR3 loop: CASRGTGLYNEQFF. The CDR3 DNA sequence: TGTGCCAGCAGGGGGACAGGGCTATACAATGAGCAGTTCTTC.

The chain links TRBV28 to TRBJ1-1; D remains unclear. The CDR3 loop spans 11 amino acids. Trimming took 3 bases from V and 3 from J, leaving 2 bases between them. In germline, CDR1 is MDHEN, CDR2 SYDVKM. Here the CDR3 DNA reads TGTGCCAGCAGTTTCTACACTGAAGCTTTCTTT. Protein product: CASSFYTEAFF.

This chain links TRBV19 with TRBJ2-7; 9 bases are shared with TRBD1. CDR1 and CDR2 from the germline V gene are LNHDA and SQIVND (reference sequence). The CDR3 consists of 15 residues. V was clipped by 3 bases and J by 0 bases; unmatched bases: 3. The CDR3 bases are TGTGCCAGTAGTATCGGACAGGGGTCCTCCTACGAGCAGTACTTC. It specifies CASSIGQGSSYEQYF.

V gene TRBV9 combines with J gene TRBJ2-1; 10 bases are a match to TRBD2. This CDR3 comprises 18 residues. V lost 0 bases and J lost 1; bases outside the gene matches: 7. Germline CDR1 is SGDLS and CDR2 is YYNGEE. CDR3 sequence reads: CASSVGPAGGRSYNEQFF. The CDR3 DNA sequence: TGTGCCAGCAGCGTAGGCCCAGCGGGAGGGAGGTCCTACAATGAGCAGTTCTTC.